The clone carrying this T cell receptor (beta chain) was detected once. The data stem from a study of blood T cell repertoires in COVID-19. Across the study: Nucleic acid was either cDNA or gDNA, and it came from T cells, B-cell-depleted T cells, or PBMCs.

This CDR3 has 18 residues. Trimming took 0 bases from V and 3 from J; bases not matched to a gene: 9. Germline V gene sequence: CDR1 SGHNT, CDR2 YYREEE (reference sequence). Clones were read by immunoSEQ multiplex PCR, and TCRdb kept only the in-frame ones, dropping some. Of 200,000 to 250,000 clones listed, roughly 81% are singletons. The sequence was obtained from a man aged 45-65 years who had recovered from COVID-19. The chain has TRBV5-4 and TRBJ2-2, with 9 nucleotides matching TRBD2. The specimen was peripheral blood. The CDR3 protein is CASSLGTSARRDTGELFF. The DNA for the CDR3 is TGTGCCAGCAGCTTGGGGACTAGCGCTCGGCGGGACACCGGGGAGCTGTTTTTT. Combining the CDR3 with reference TRBV5-4 and TRBJ2-2 gives the whole variable domain ETGVTQSPTHLIKTRGQQVTLRCSSQSGHNTVSWYQQALGQGPQFIFQYYREEENGRGNFPPRFSGLQFPNYSSELNVNALELDDSALYLCASSLGTSARRDTGELFFGEGSRLTVL.